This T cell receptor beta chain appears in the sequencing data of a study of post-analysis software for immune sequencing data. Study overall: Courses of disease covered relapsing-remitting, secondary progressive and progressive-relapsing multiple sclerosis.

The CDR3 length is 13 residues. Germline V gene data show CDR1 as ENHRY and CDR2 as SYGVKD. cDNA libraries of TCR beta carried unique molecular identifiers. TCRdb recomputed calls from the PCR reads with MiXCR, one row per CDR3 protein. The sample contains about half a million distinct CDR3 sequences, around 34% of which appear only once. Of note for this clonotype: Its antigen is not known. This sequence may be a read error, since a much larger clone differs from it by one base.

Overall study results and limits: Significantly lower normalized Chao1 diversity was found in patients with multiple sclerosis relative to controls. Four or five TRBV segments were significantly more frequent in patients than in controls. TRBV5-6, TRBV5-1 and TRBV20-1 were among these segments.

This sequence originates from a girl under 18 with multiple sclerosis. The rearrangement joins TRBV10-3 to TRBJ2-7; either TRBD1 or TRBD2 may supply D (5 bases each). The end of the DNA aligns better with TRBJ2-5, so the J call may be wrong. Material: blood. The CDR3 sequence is CVIRDERQETQYF. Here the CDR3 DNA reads TGTGTCATCCGGGACGAGCGACAGGAGACCCAGTACTTC.